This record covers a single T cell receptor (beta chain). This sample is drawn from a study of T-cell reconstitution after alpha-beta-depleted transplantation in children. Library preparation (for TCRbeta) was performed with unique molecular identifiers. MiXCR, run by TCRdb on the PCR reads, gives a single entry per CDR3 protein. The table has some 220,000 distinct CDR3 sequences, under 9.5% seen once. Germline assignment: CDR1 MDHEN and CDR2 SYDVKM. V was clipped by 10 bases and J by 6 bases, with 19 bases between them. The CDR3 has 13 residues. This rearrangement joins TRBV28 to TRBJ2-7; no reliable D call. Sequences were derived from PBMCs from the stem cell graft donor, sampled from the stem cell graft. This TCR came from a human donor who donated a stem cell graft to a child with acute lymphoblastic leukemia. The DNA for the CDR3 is TGTGCCATGGGCCCCGGGCTTCTCGGCGAGCAGTACTTC. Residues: CAMGPGLLGEQYF.